The clone carrying this T cell receptor beta chain was found once. This sample was included in a study of CD8+ T cells in alopecia areata. For the study at large: Tofacitinib ran 6 to 18 months, followed by 6 months off drug.

RNA was isolated and reverse transcribed to cDNA, the sequencing template. TCRdb's copy holds only in-frame clones and misses some; the assay was immunoSEQ multiplex PCR. The profile shows 180,000 or so clones, around half of them singletons. The treatment here: oral pan-JAK inhibitor, 5-10 mg twice daily. This sequence was found in a human donor with alopecia areata. The sample consisted of CD8+ T cells sorted from blood, taken at week 24, from a patient treated with tofacitinib.

The CDR3 loop reads CASSQNEQYF. CDR3 in DNA: TGTGCCAGCAGCCAGAACGAGCAGTACTTC. The V gene is TRBV11-2, the J gene TRBJ2-7, with no clear D. Germline CDR1 and CDR2: SGHAT and FQNNGV. Trimming took off 5 bases at V and 5 bases at J, with 4 bases between the two ends. The CDR3 totals 10 residues.